The 28 T cell receptor beta chains given below trace back to one sample, sequenced in a study of cytomegalovirus exposure and HLA in healthy donors. This PCR relied on a set of 60 Vbeta primers and 13 Jbeta primers. Sequencing used immunoSEQ multiplex PCR; TCRdb keeps in-frame clones, though not all of them. The sample contains some 180,000 clones, approximately 80% of which appear only once. Specimen: PBMCs. Receptors were obtained from a girl aged 10-17 years in good health and CMV-seropositive.

The chain is built from TRBV6-1 and TRBJ1-4; 10 nucleotides agree with TRBD1. Trimming at V came to 6 bases and at J to 2 bases, leaving 0 bases not matched to a gene. The CDR3 spans 14 residues. Per the germline V gene, CDR1 is MNHNS and CDR2 is SASEGT. This CDR3 reads CASRTGGTNEKLFF. CDR3 DNA sequence: TGTGCCAGCAGGACAGGGGGCACTAATGAAAAACTGTTTTTT.

This clone was counted only a few times. The rearrangement links TRBV6-6 to TRBJ2-1, with 8 bases identical to TRBD1. The CDR3 sequence is 12 residues long. Germline V gene lookup returns CDR1 MNHNY and CDR2 SVGAGI (reference sequence). Trimming at V came to 6 bases and at J to 15 bases, leaving 10 bases not matched to a gene. The CDR3 sequence: CASSPGQGSPFF. The DNA of the CDR3 is TGTGCCAGCAGCCCCGGACAGGGATCGCCGTTCTTC.

The CDR3 loop is CAWSVQENTEAFF. The CDR3 nucleotides are TGTGCCTGGAGTGTACAGGAGAACACTGAAGCTTTCTTT. This chain uses TRBV30 with TRBJ1-1; TRBD1 is a possible D gene (5 bases). Germline V gives CDR1 GTSNPN, CDR2 SVGIG (reference sequence). Trimming removed 0 bases at V and 1 base at J, with 6 bases between. This CDR3 contains 13 residues.

Remarks on this clone: Other DNA sequences within the sample encode an identical CDR3. This chain connects TRBV19 to TRBJ1-1; 7 nucleotides line up with TRBD1. After removal of 3 bases from V and 5 bases from J, the junction contained 6 bases not matched to a gene. The CDR3 consists of 14 residues. CDR1 and CDR2 (germline): LNHDA, SQIVND (reference sequence). The CDR3 DNA reads as TGTGCCAGTAGTATTGGCCAGGGGGGAACTGAAGCTTTCTTT. Amino acids: CASSIGQGGTEAFF.

The chain joins TRBV4-3 to TRBJ2-1, with D tentatively TRBD2 (7 bases). The CDR3 runs to 16 residues. V gave up 0 bases and J gave up 3 bases, with 12 bases separating them. Germline assignment: CDR1 LGHNA and CDR2 YSLEER. CDR3 sequence reads: CASSQEGGVRYNEQFF. CDR3 in DNA: TGCGCCAGCAGCCAAGAAGGGGGGGTCCGCTACAATGAGCAGTTCTTC.

The chain uses TRBV7-2 and TRBJ2-7; 10 nucleotides line up with TRBD1. CDR1 is SGHTA and CDR2 is FQGNSA in the germline V gene. CDR3 length: 16 amino acids. V was pared by 2 bases and J by 2 bases, with 6 bases of the junction left unmatched. This CDR3 is CASSLRAGTGAYEQYF. The CDR3 nucleotides read TGTGCCAGCAGCTTAAGGGCCGGGACAGGGGCCTACGAGCAGTACTTC.

A word on this clone: Additional DNA sequences in this sample encode the identical CDR3. The J gene is TRBJ1-4, the V gene TRBV18; D is perhaps TRBD1 (5 bases). Trimming stripped 6 bases from V and 0 bases from J, with 8 bases between. Germline V gene data show CDR1 as KGHSH and CDR2 as LQKENI. The CDR3 has 14 residues. CDR3 loop: CASSPTATNEKLFF. CDR3 sequence (DNA): TGTGCCAGCTCCCCGACAGCAACTAATGAAAAACTGTTTTTT. The full variable domain, with the rest looked up from reference TRBV18 and TRBJ1-4, is NAGVMQNPRHLVRRRGQEARLRCSPMKGHSHVYWYRQLPEEGLKFMVYLQKENIIDESGMPKERFSAEFPKEGPSILRIQQVVRGDSAAYFCASSPTATNEKLFFGSGTQLSVL.

V is TRBV30 and J is TRBJ2-5; possibly TRBD2 for D (7 bases). The better agreement between TRBJ2-7 and the DNA end casts doubt on the J call. This CDR3 is built from 13 residues. The V gene's germline CDR1 is GTSNPN and CDR2 SVGIG (reference sequence). Here the CDR3 DNA reads TGTGCCTGGAGTGTAGGGGGGGACTACGAGCAGTACTTC. As protein: CAWSVGGDYEQYF.

The rearrangement links TRBV25-1 to TRBJ1-4; TRBD1 aligns across 8 bases. With V trimmed by 3 bases and J by 3 bases, 6 bases remained unmatched. The CDR3 sequence is 16 residues long. From germline, CDR1 is MGHDK and CDR2 SYGVNS. As DNA, the CDR3 is TGTGCCAGCAGTGAGTGGGGGACAGGCGCTAATGAAAAACTGTTTTTT. It is translated as CASSEWGTGANEKLFF.

The chain carries TRBV4-2 and TRBJ2-1, with TRBD2 identical over 12 bases. Germline V gene lookup returns CDR1 LGHNA and CDR2 YNFKEQ. The CDR3 runs to 16 residues. V lost 3 bases to trimming and J lost 5 bases; unmatched junction nucleotides: 5. CDR3: CASSHPRLAGDNEQFF. The CDR3 region has the DNA TGTGCCAGCAGCCACCCGAGACTAGCGGGAGACAATGAGCAGTTCTTC.

The chain uses TRBV2 and TRBJ1-1; weak D call: TRBD1 (6 bases). In germline, CDR1 is SNHLY, CDR2 FYNNEI. The CDR3 runs 14 residues. The V gene lost 6 bases and the J gene lost 2 bases, with 13 bases spanning the gap. In DNA form, the CDR3 reads TGTGCCAGCAGACTACAGGGCGGCAACACTGAAGCTTTCTTT. Translated: CASRLQGGNTEAFF.

The chain couples TRBV4-1 to TRBJ2-2; 8 bases fit TRBD1. This CDR3 has 13 residues. Germline V gives CDR1 MGHRA, CDR2 YSYEKL. With V trimmed by 8 bases and J by 2 bases, 1 base remained unmatched. The CDR3 DNA reads as TGCGCCAGCGGACAGGGAAACACCGGGGAGCTGTTTTTT. The encoded protein is CASGQGNTGELFF.

The V call is TRBV10-3, the J call TRBJ2-7, with 13 bases matching TRBD2. Losses at the gene ends were 0 bases for V and 4 bases for J; bases not matched to a gene: 3. CDR3 length: 16 residues. CDR1 is ENHRY, CDR2 SYGVKD, per germline. The CDR3 sequence is CAISESSTSGRYEQYF. In DNA form, the CDR3 reads TGTGCCATCAGTGAGTCTTCGACTAGCGGGAGGTACGAGCAGTACTTC.

V and J are TRBV18 and TRBJ2-7, with TRBD1 as a possible D gene (6 bases). This CDR3 is 15 amino acids long. V gave up 5 bases and J gave up 2 bases, with 16 bases separating them. Germline assignment: CDR1 KGHSH and CDR2 LQKENI. CDR3 region: CASSARDKGTYEQYF. The CDR3 bases are TGTGCCAGCTCAGCCCGGGACAAGGGTACCTACGAGCAGTACTTC. Filled out from reference TRBV18 and TRBJ2-7, the complete variable domain reads NAGVMQNPRHLVRRRGQEARLRCSPMKGHSHVYWYRQLPEEGLKFMVYLQKENIIDESGMPKERFSAEFPKEGPSILRIQQVVRGDSAAYFCASSARDKGTYEQYFGPGTRLTVT.

The V and J genes are TRBV4-2 and TRBJ1-1; D is unclear. Trimming took 6 bases from V and 10 from J, leaving 9 bases between them. Germline lookup yields CDR1 LGHNA and CDR2 YNFKEQ. This CDR3 comprises 10 residues. The CDR3 sequence: CASRNFVAFF. The CDR3 bases are TGTGCCAGCAGAAACTTTGTAGCTTTCTTT.

The chain has TRBV4-2 and TRBJ2-1; a weak D match, TRBD1 (7 bases). With 7 bases removed from V and 6 bases from J, the gap between germline ends came to 16 bases. The CDR3 is made up of 14 amino acids. Per the germline V gene, CDR1 is LGHNA and CDR2 is YNFKEQ. CDR3 region: CASNPYRGGNEQFF. The DNA for the CDR3 is TGTGCCAGCAATCCATACAGGGGAGGCAATGAGCAGTTCTTC.

The CDR3 coding sequence is TGCGCCAGCAGCTTGGGTCGGGCAGGGCGAGGCGGGGAGCTGTTTTTT. Encoded protein: CASSLGRAGRGGELFF. The chain couples TRBV5-1 to TRBJ2-2, with D maybe TRBD1 (5 bases). Germline lookup yields CDR1 SGHRS and CDR2 YFSETQ. With 0 bases removed from V and 7 bases from J, the gap between germline ends came to 16 bases. The CDR3 extends over 16 amino acids.

V and J are TRBV5-6 and TRBJ2-7, with 12 bases fitting TRBD2. CDR3 length: 15 residues. V lost 4 bases to trimming and J lost 3 bases; unmatched junction nucleotides: 5. Germline V gene sequence: CDR1 SGHDT, CDR2 YYEEEE. The chain's CDR3 is CASSTALAGGYEQYF. As DNA, the CDR3 is TGTGCCAGCAGCACGGCACTAGCGGGAGGCTACGAGCAGTACTTC.

V gene TRBV29-1 combines with J gene TRBJ2-7; D gene uncertain. V was pared by 2 bases and J by 0 bases, with 8 bases between. This CDR3 has 13 residues. Germline loops: CDR1 SQVTM, CDR2 ANQGSEA. CDR3 bases: TGCAGCGTTGAACAACAGAGCTCCTACGAGCAGTACTTC. The encoded protein is CSVEQQSSYEQYF.

V gene TRBV30 combines with J gene TRBJ2-1; the match to TRBD2 covers 10 bases. Germline trimming cut 2 bases from V and 5 bases from J; bases unmatched to any gene: 9. Germline V gene sequence: CDR1 GTSNPN, CDR2 SVGIG (reference sequence). The CDR3 is 16 residues long. CDR3 amino acids: CAWSHGAGGPHNEQFF. DNA for the CDR3: TGTGCCTGGAGTCACGGAGCGGGAGGGCCTCACAATGAGCAGTTCTTC.

This chain connects TRBV4-1 to TRBJ2-7; TRBD1 matches 11 bases. J gave up 4 bases and V 5 bases, and 7 bases lay outside the gene matches. CDR3 size: 15 residues. Germline values: CDR1 MGHRA, CDR2 YSYEKL. CDR3 coding DNA: TGCGCCAGCAGCGTCCGGGACAGGGGGTTATACGAGCAGTACTTC. Translating gives CASSVRDRGLYEQYF.

V gene TRBV30 combines with J gene TRBJ1-2; D might be TRBD1 (5 bases). The CDR3 is made up of 13 amino acids. Deletions cut 0 bases from V and 4 bases from J, with 9 bases between. From germline, CDR1 is GTSNPN and CDR2 SVGIG (reference sequence). The CDR3 DNA follows: TGTGCCTGGAGTGTAACGGGGGGCTATGGCTACACCTTC. Amino acid sequence: CAWSVTGGYGYTF.

About this clone itself: One end of the junction does not line up with germline, which may come from a read error. This chain uses TRBV7-8 with TRBJ2-3; D not certain. The CDR3 has 12 amino acids. In germline, CDR1 is SGHVS, CDR2 FQNEAQ. As DNA, the CDR3 is TGTACCAGCAGCCCAGACACAGATACGCAGTATTTT. It specifies CTSSPDTDTQYF.

The count of this clone is one. This chain uses TRBV6-6 with TRBJ2-7; no reliable D call. Trimming took off 7 bases at V and 3 bases at J, with 10 bases between the two ends. CDR3 length: 12 amino acids. Germline-derived CDR1 and CDR2 are MNHNY and SVGAGI (reference sequence). The CDR3 coding sequence is TGTGCCAGCACCGGGTCGGGCTACGAGCAGTACTTC. Translated: CASTGSGYEQYF.

This chain uses TRBV7-9 with TRBJ2-7, with 9 positions matching TRBD2. The CDR3 is made up of 14 amino acids. J was trimmed by 5 bases and V by 5 bases; bases with no gene match: 7. Germline V gene sequence: CDR1 SEHNR, CDR2 FQNEAQ (reference sequence). This CDR3 reads CASSTTSGWDEQYF. CDR3 DNA: TGTGCCAGCAGCACTACTAGCGGGTGGGACGAGCAGTACTTC.

About this clone: This sample includes further DNA sequences coding for the same CDR3. The genes are TRBV27 and TRBJ2-5; D gene ambiguous. Germline CDR1 and CDR2: MNHEY and SMNVEV (reference sequence). The CDR3 loop spans 11 amino acids. V was cut by 4 bases and J by 7 bases, with 7 bases left in between. The CDR3 DNA reads as TGTGCCAGCAGTTCGGGTCCGACCCAGTACTTC. The encoded protein is CASSSGPTQYF.

CDR3 sequence: CASSMGISGGPGEQYF. CDR3 nucleotide sequence: TGTGCCAGTAGTATGGGGATATCGGGAGGGCCGGGGGAGCAGTACTTC. V usage is TRBV19 and J usage is TRBJ2-7, with 8 bases identical to TRBD2. Germline-derived CDR1 and CDR2 are LNHDA and SQIVND (reference sequence). Trimming cost V 3 bases and J 7 bases; bases outside gene matches: 14. This CDR3 comprises 16 residues.

The chain joins TRBV19 to TRBJ1-1, with 7 bases lining up with TRBD1. Germline trimming cut 1 base from V and 5 bases from J; bases unmatched to any gene: 4. This CDR3 is 14 amino acids long. Per germline, CDR1 LNHDA and CDR2 SQIVND (reference sequence). The CDR3, as DNA: TGTGCCAGTAGTATAGCACAGGGGTGGACTGAAGCTTTCTTT. Amino acid sequence: CASSIAQGWTEAFF.